The TCR beta chain under discussion was sequenced for a study of cytomegalovirus exposure and HLA in healthy donors. V lost 6 bases and J lost 0; bases outside the gene matches: 14. Looked up from germline, CDR1 is SQVTM and CDR2 is ANQGSEA. This CDR3 region has 17 residues. Primers for the PCR totalled 60 Vbeta and 13 Jbeta. This table comes from immunoSEQ multiplex PCR, and its TCRdb copy is limited to in-frame clones, with some not included. The profile shows approximately 160,000 clones, roughly four fifths of them singletons. Study-wide findings and caveats: Fewer N-insertions than the roughly 630-donor mean were reportedly shown by an Asian-associated ancestry cluster in a later analysis. Several of the most significant clusters appeared linked to common viral pathogens, based on a later analysis. Further analysis, carried out later, found HLA-associated TCR beta chains more clonally expanded than equally common other chains.

On this clone: Its antigen is unknown.

The chain is built from TRBV29-1 and TRBJ2-1, with 7 bases matching TRBD1. The sequence derives from a man between 50 and 59 years old in good health and CMV-seropositive. Sequencing was performed on PBMCs. The chain's CDR3 is CSVTRDSRRASYNEQFF. As DNA, the CDR3 is TGCAGCGTGACCCGGGACAGTAGACGGGCCTCCTACAATGAGCAGTTCTTC.